This T cell receptor (beta chain) was recovered during a study of OX40 agonist ivuxolimab in advanced cancers. Patients were ineligible given autoimmune disease history or systemic immunosuppression. The germline V gene has CDR1 MNHEY and CDR2 SMNVEV (reference sequence). With 1 base removed from V and 2 bases from J, the gap between germline ends came to 7 bases. The CDR3 loop spans 14 amino acids. The table came from immunoSEQ multiplex PCR; TCRdb's copy has only in-frame clones and leaves some out. The data contain 72,000 or so clones, 87% of them singletons. The sequencing used CD4+ or CD8+ T cells sorted from blood, collected in a trial of the OX40 agonist ivuxolimab. This sequence joins TRBV27 and TRBJ2-3; D possibly uses TRBD1 or TRBD2 (5 bases each). This clonotype was obtained from an adult with an advanced solid tumor such as melanoma, head and neck, liver or kidney cancer. The chain's CDR3 is CASSLWGNTDTQYF. The CDR3 DNA sequence: TGTGCCAGCAGTTTATGGGGGAACACAGATACGCAGTATTTT.